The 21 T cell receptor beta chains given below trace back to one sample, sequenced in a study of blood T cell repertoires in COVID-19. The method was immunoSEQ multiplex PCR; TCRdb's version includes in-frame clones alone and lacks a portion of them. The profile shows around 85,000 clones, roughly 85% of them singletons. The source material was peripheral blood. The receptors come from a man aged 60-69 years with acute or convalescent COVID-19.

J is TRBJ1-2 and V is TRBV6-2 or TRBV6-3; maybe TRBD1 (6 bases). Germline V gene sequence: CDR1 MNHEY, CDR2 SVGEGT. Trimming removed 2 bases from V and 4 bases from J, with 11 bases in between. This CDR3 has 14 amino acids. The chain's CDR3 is CASSYQGQLYGYTF. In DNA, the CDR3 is TGTGCCAGCAGTTACCAGGGACAACTCTATGGCTACACCTTC.

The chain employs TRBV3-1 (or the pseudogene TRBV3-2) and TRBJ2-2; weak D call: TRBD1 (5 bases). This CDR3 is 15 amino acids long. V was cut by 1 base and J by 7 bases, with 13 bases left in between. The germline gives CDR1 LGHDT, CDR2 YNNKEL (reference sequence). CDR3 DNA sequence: TGTGCCAGCAGCCAAGTGCCAGGGTTTAACGGGGAGCTGTTTTTT. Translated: CASSQVPGFNGELFF.

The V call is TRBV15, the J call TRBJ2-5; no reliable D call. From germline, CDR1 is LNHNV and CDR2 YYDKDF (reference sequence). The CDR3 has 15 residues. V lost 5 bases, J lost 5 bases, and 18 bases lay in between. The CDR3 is CATSEETRARETQYF. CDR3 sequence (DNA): TGTGCCACCAGCGAAGAAACGAGAGCCCGGGAGACCCAGTACTTC.

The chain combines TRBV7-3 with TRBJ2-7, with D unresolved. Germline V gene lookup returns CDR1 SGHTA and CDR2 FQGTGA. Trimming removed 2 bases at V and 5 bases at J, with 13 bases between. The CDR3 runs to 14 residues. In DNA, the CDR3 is TGTGCCAGCAGCTTATTGTCAGGAAGCAACGAGCAGTACTTC. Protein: CASSLLSGSNEQYF.

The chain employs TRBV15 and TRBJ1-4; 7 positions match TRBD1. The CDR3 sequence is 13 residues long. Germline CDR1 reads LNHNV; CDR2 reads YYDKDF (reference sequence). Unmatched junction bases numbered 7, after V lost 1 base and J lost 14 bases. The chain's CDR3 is CATSRARDSSLFF. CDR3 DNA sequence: TGTGCCACCAGCAGAGCCCGGGACAGTAGCCTGTTTTTT.

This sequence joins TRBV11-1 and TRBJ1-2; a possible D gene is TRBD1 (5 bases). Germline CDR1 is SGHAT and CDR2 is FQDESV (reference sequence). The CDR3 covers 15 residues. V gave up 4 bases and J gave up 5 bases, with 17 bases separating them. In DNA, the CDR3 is TGTGCCAGCAGCTCAAGCGGGGGGGATCGGTATGGCTACACCTTC. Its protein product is CASSSSGGDRYGYTF. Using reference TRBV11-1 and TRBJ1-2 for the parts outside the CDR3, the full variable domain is EAEVAQSPRYKITEKSQAVAFWCDPISGHATLYWYRQILGQGPELLVQFQDESVVDDSQLPKDRFSAERLKGVDSTLKIQPAELGDSAMYLCASSSSGGDRYGYTFGSGTRLTVV.

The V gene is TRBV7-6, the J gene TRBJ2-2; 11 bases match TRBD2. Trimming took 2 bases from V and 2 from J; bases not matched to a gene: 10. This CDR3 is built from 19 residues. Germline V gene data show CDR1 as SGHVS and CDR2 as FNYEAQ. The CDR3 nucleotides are TGTGCCAGCAGCTTAAATCGGATTAGCGGGGGGGCCAACACCGGGGAGCTGTTTTTT. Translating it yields CASSLNRISGGANTGELFF.

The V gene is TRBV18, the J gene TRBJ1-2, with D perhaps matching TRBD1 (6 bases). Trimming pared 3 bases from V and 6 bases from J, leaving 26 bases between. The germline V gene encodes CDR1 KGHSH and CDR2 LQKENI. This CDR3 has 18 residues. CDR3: CASSPLLRGESAVDGYTF. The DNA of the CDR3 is TGTGCCAGCTCACCTTTACTCAGGGGAGAGTCAGCGGTGGATGGCTACACCTTC.

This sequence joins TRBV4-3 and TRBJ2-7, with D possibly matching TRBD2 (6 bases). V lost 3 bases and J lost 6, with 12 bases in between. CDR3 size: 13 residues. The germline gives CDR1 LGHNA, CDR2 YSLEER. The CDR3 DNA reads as TGCGCCAGCAGCCAGGGGCTGGGGGGCGAGCAGTACTTC. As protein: CASSQGLGGEQYF.

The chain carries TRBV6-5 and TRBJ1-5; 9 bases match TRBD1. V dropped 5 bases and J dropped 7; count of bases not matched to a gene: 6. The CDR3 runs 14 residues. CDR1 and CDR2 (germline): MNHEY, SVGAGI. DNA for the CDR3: TGTGCCAGCAGTCGAACAGGGGGCCTCCAGCCCCAGCATTTT. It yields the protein CASSRTGGLQPQHF.

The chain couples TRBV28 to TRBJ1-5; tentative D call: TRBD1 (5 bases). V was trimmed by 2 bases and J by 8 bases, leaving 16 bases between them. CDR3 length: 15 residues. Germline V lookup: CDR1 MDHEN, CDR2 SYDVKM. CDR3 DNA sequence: TGTGCCAGCAGTTTACCTTTCGGGACTGGGGAGCCCCAGCATTTT. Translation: CASSLPFGTGEPQHF.

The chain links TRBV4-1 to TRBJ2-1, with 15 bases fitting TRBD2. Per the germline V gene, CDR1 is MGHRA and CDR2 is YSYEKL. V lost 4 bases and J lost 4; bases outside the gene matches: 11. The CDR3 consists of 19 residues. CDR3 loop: CASSLSRTSGGAAYNEQFF. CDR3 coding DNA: TGCGCCAGCAGCCTTAGCCGGACTAGCGGGGGGGCGGCATACAATGAGCAGTTCTTC.

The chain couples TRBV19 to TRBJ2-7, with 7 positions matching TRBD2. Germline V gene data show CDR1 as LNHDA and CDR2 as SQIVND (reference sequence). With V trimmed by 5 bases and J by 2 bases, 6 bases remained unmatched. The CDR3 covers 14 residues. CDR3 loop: CASSLSAGPYEQYF. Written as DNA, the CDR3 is TGTGCCAGTAGTTTATCAGCGGGGCCCTACGAGCAGTACTTC.

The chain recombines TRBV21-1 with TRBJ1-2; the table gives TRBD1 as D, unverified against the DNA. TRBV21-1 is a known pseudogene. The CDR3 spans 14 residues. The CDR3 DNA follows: TGTGCCAGCAGCAAAGTTTCTTTGGCCTATGGCTACACCTTC. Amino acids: CASSKVSLAYGYTF.

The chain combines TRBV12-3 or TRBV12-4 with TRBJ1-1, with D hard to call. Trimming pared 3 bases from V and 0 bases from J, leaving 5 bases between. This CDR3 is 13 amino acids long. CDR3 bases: TGTGCCAGCAGTTTGAGAGTGAACACTGAAGCTTTCTTT. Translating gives CASSLRVNTEAFF.

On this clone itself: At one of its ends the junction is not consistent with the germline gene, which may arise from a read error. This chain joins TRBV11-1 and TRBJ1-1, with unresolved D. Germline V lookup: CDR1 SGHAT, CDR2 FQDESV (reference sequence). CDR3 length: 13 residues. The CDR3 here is CASSFTEYPEDFF. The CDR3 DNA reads TGTGCCAGCAGCTTTACAGAGTATCCTGAAGATTTCTTT.

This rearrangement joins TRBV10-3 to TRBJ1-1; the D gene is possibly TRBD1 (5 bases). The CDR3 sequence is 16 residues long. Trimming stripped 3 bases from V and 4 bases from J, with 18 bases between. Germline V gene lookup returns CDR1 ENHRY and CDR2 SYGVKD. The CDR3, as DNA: TGTGCCATCAGTGAACTTTTGAAGGGGTCGGGCACTGAAGCTTTCTTT. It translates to CAISELLKGSGTEAFF.

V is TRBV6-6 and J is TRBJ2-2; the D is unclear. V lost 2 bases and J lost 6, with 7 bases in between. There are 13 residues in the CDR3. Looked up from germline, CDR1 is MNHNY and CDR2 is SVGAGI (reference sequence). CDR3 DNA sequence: TGTGCCAGCAGTTACAACTCCCCCGGGGAGCTGTTTTTT. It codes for CASSYNSPGELFF.

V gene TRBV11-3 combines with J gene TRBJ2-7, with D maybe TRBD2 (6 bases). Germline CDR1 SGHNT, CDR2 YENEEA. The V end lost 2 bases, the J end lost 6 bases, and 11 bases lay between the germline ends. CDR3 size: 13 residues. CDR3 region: CASSLSQAGEQYF. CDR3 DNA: TGTGCCAGCAGCTTAAGCCAAGCGGGCGAGCAGTACTTC.

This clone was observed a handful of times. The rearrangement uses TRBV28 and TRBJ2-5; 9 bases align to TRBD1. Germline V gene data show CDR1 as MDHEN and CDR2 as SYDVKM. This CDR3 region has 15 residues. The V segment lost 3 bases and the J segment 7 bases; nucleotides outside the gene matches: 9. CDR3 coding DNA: TGTGCCAGCAGTTTTACGGGGACAGGGTGGGGGACCCAGTACTTC. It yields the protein CASSFTGTGWGTQYF.

The CDR3 sequence: CASSLVGTGPNTGELFF. For the CDR3, the DNA is TGTGCCAGCAGCTTAGTCGGGACAGGTCCGAACACCGGGGAGCTGTTTTTT. The V gene is TRBV7-9, the J gene TRBJ2-2, with 8 bases lining up with TRBD1. This CDR3 has 17 amino acids. The V gene's germline CDR1 is SEHNR and CDR2 FQNEAQ (reference sequence). V lost 1 base to trimming and J lost 0 bases; unmatched junction nucleotides: 4.